The rows below give T cell receptor beta chains drawn from one sample of a study of blood T cell repertoires in COVID-19. Profiled with immunoSEQ multiplex PCR; TCRdb holds only in-frame clones, not every one. The sample has about 53,000 clones; around nine tenths are singletons. The sample was peripheral blood. Source of these receptors: a human donor in a cohort sampled during active COVID-19. The CDR3 runs from the conserved cysteine through the conserved F or W. The order of the fields is J gene, D gene, V gene, clone size, CDR3 protein, CDR3 DNA. D genes are given only for firm matches. Clone size is not always given. Where it is, it says once, few, many or a class for expanded clones.

j_call: TRBJ2-1
d_call: .
v_call: TRBV5-6
clone_size: .
cdr3_aa: CATRLGNYEQFF
cdr3_nt: TGTGCCACCCGACTTGGAAACTATGAGCAGTTCTTC

j_call: TRBJ1-1
d_call: TRBD1
v_call: TRBV5-6
clone_size: .
cdr3_aa: CASSLRPAQGWNTEAFF
cdr3_nt: TGTGCCAGCAGCTTGAGGCCAGCACAGGGGTGGAACACTGAAGCTTTCTTT

j_call: TRBJ1-2
d_call: .
v_call: TRBV11-2
clone_size: .
cdr3_aa: CASSLVGDGYTF
cdr3_nt: TGTGCCAGCAGCTTAGTAGGGGATGGCTACACCTTC

j_call: TRBJ1-2
d_call: TRBD1
v_call: TRBV5-1
clone_size: .
cdr3_aa: CASSSRQGARSGYTF
cdr3_nt: TGCGCCAGCAGCTCCCGACAGGGGGCGAGAAGTGGCTACACCTTC

j_call: TRBJ1-4
d_call: .
v_call: TRBV7-2
clone_size: .
cdr3_aa: CASSQGLANEKLFF
cdr3_nt: TGTGCCAGCAGCCAGGGACTAGCGAATGAAAAACTGTTTTTT

j_call: TRBJ2-1
d_call: .
v_call: TRBV7-2
clone_size: .
cdr3_aa: CASSLSPWRSPFGEQFF
cdr3_nt: TGTGCCAGCAGCCTTTCCCCATGGAGGTCTCCTTTCGGTGAGCAGTTCTTC

j_call: TRBJ1-5
d_call: TRBD1
v_call: TRBV6-1
clone_size: .
cdr3_aa: CASSANTLDRVASNQPQHF
cdr3_nt: TGTGCCAGCAGTGCCAATACCCTTGACAGGGTCGCCAGCAATCAGCCCCAGCATTTT

j_call: TRBJ1-4
d_call: TRBD1
v_call: TRBV9
clone_size: .
cdr3_aa: CASSGQGLEKLFF
cdr3_nt: TGTGCCAGCAGCGGACAGGGCCTTGAAAAACTGTTTTTT

j_call: TRBJ1-1
d_call: .
v_call: TRBV19
clone_size: .
cdr3_aa: CASSIVGRGVNTEAFF
cdr3_nt: TGTGCCAGTAGTATAGTGGGGCGAGGAGTGAACACTGAAGCTTTCTTT

j_call: TRBJ2-1
d_call: TRBD2
v_call: TRBV4-3
clone_size: .
cdr3_aa: CASSQGLAGWEQFF
cdr3_nt: TGCGCCAGCAGCCAAGGACTAGCGGGGTGGGAGCAGTTCTTC

j_call: TRBJ2-1
d_call: .
v_call: TRBV27
clone_size: .
cdr3_aa: CASSLIPDRYNEQFF
cdr3_nt: TGTGCCAGCAGTTTAATCCCCGACAGATACAATGAGCAGTTCTTC

j_call: TRBJ1-3
d_call: .
v_call: TRBV2
clone_size: few
cdr3_aa: CASSEGWQASGNTIYF
cdr3_nt: TGTGCCAGCAGTGAAGGTTGGCAGGCCTCTGGAAACACCATATATTTT

j_call: TRBJ1-1
d_call: .
v_call: TRBV12-3/TRBV12-4
clone_size: .
cdr3_aa: CASSFTGEAFF
cdr3_nt: TGTGCCAGCAGTTTCACGGGGGAAGCTTTCTTT

j_call: TRBJ2-1
d_call: TRBD2
v_call: TRBV10-3
clone_size: .
cdr3_aa: CAIREAADTGGDEQFF
cdr3_nt: TGTGCCATCAGGGAGGCGGCGGACACCGGGGGGGATGAGCAGTTCTTC

j_call: TRBJ2-1
d_call: TRBD2
v_call: TRBV4-3
clone_size: .
cdr3_aa: CASSHVLAGGYNEQFF
cdr3_nt: TGCGCCAGCAGCCATGTCCTAGCGGGGGGCTACAATGAGCAGTTCTTC

j_call: TRBJ1-6
d_call: TRBD1
v_call: TRBV5-1
clone_size: .
cdr3_aa: CASSLSGTGDNSPLHF
cdr3_nt: TGCGCCAGCAGCTTGTCGGGGACAGGGGATAATTCACCCCTCCACTTT

j_call: TRBJ1-2
d_call: .
v_call: TRBV7-9
clone_size: once
cdr3_aa: CASSQRWHRKVSDYGYTF
cdr3_nt: TGTGCCAGCAGCCAGAGGTGGCACAGGAAGGTTTCTGACTATGGCTACACCTTC

j_call: TRBJ2-1
d_call: TRBD2
v_call: TRBV20-1
clone_size: .
cdr3_aa: CSASSGGEQFF
cdr3_nt: TGCAGTGCCAGCAGCGGGGGTGAGCAGTTCTTC